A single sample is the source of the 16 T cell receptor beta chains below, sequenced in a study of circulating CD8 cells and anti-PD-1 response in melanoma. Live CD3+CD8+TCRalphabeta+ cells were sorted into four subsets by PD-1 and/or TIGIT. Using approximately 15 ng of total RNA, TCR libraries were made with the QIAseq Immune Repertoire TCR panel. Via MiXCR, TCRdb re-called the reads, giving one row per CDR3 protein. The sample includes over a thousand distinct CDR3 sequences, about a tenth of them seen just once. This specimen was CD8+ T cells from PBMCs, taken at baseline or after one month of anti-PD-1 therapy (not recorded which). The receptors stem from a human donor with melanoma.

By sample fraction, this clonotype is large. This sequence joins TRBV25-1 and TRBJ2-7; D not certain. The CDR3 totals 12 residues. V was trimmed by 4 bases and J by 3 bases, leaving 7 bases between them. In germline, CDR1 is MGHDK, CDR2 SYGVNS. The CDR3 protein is CASSGNSYEQYF. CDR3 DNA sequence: TGTGCCAGCAGTGGGAACAGCTACGAGCAGTACTTC.

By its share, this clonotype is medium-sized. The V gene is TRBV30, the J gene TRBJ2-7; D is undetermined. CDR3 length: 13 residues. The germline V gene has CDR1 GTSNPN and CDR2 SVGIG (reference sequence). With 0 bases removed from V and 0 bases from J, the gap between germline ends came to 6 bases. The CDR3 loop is CAWSVRSSYEQYF. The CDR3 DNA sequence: TGTGCCTGGAGTGTACGAAGCTCCTACGAGCAGTACTTC.

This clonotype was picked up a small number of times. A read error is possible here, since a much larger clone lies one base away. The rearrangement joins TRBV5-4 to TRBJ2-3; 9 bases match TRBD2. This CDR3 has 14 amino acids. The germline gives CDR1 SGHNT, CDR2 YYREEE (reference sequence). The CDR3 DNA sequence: TGTGCCAGCACCGGACGTAGCGGGGGCGATACGCGGTATTTT. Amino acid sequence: CASTGRSGGDTRYF.

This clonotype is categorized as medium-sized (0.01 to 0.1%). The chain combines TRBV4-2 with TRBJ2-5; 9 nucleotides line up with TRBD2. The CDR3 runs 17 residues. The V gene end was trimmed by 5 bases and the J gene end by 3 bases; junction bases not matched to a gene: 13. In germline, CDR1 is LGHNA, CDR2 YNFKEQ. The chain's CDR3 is CASSAQGLAGTKETQYF. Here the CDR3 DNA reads TGTGCCAGCAGCGCACAGGGCCTAGCGGGGACAAAAGAGACCCAGTACTTC.

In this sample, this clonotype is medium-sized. CDR3 loop: CASSRPGGFF. The CDR3 coding sequence is TGTGCCAGCAGTCGCCCCGGGGGGTTCTTC. The J gene is TRBJ2-1, the V gene TRBV27, with a weak D call TRBD2 (6 bases). The CDR3 runs to 10 residues. V lost 5 bases and J lost 15, with 11 bases in between. From germline, CDR1 is MNHEY and CDR2 SMNVEV (reference sequence).

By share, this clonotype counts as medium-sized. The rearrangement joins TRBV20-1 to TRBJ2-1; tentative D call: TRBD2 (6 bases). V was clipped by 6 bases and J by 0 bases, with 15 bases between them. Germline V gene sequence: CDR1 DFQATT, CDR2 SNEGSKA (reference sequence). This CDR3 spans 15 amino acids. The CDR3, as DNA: TGCAGTGCCACCGTCGACGGGAGCTCCTACAATGAGCAGTTCTTC. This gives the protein CSATVDGSSYNEQFF.

This chain's CDR3 is CASSLAGTSVLNNEQFF. The CDR3 DNA sequence: TGTGCCAGCAGCTTAGCCGGGACTAGCGTCCTGAACAATGAGCAGTTCTTC. The rearrangement uses TRBV11-2 and TRBJ2-1, with 10 bases that match TRBD2. The germline V gene encodes CDR1 SGHAT and CDR2 FQNNGV. Trimming at V came to 1 base and at J to 5 bases, leaving 8 bases not matched to a gene. The CDR3 extends over 17 amino acids.

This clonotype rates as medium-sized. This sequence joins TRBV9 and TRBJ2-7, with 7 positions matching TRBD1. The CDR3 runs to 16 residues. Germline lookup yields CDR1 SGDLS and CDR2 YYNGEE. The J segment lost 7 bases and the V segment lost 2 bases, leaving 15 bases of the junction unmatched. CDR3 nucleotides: TGTGCCAGCAGCGTCTTTACGGTAGAGGGGGCGGCTGAGCAGTACTTC. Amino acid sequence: CASSVFTVEGAAEQYF.

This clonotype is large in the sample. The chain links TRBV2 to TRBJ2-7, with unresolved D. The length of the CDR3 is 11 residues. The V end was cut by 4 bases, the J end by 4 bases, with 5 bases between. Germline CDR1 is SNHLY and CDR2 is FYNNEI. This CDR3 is CASSVGYEQYF. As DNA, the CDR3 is TGTGCCAGCAGTGTTGGATACGAGCAGTACTTC.

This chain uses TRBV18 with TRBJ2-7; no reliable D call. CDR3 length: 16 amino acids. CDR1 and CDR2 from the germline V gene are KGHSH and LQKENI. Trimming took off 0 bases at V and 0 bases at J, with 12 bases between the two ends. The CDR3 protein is CASSPPPGWASYEQYF. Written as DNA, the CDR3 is TGTGCCAGCTCACCACCTCCAGGCTGGGCCTCCTACGAGCAGTACTTC. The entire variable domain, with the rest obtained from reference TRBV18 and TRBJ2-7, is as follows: NAGVMQNPRHLVRRRGQEARLRCSPMKGHSHVYWYRQLPEEGLKFMVYLQKENIIDESGMPKERFSAEFPKEGPSILRIQQVVRGDSAAYFCASSPPPGWASYEQYFGPGTRLTVT.

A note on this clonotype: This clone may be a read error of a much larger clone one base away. CDR3 bases: TGTGCCAGCAGTGAAGGCAGGGAAGGCTACGCCTTC. It is translated as CASSEGREGYAF. This chain connects TRBV2 to TRBJ1-2; a weak D match, TRBD1 (5 bases). There are 12 residues in the CDR3. Per germline, CDR1 SNHLY and CDR2 FYNNEI.

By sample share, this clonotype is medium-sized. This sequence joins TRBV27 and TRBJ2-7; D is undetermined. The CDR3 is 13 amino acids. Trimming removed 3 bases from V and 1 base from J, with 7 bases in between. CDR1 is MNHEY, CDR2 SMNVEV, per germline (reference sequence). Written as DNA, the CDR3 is TGTGCCAGCAGTTTTGGCGGTTCCTACGAGCAGTACTTC. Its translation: CASSFGGSYEQYF.

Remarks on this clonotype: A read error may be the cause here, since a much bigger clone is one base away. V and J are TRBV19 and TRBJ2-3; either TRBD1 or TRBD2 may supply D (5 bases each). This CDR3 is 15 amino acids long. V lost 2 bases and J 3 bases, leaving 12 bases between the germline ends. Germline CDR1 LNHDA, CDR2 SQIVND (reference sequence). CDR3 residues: CASSIHGGATDTQYF. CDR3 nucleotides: TGTGCCAGTAGTATACATGGGGGAGCTACAGATACGCAGTATTTT.

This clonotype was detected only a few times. The CDR3 reads CAIRQGAGIEAFF. CDR3 DNA: TGTGCCATAAGGCAGGGCGCCGGCATTGAAGCTTTCTTT. The J gene is TRBJ1-1, the V gene TRBV19; tentatively, D is TRBD1 (5 bases). The V gene lost 10 bases and the J gene lost 7 bases, with 19 bases spanning the gap. In germline, CDR1 is LNHDA, CDR2 SQIVND (reference sequence). The length of the CDR3 is 13 residues.

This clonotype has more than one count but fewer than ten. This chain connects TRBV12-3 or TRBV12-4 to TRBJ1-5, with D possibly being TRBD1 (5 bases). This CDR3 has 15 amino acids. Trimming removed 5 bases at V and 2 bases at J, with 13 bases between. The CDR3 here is CASSPHSGGNQPQHF. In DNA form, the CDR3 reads TGTGCCAGCAGTCCCCACTCGGGGGGCAATCAGCCCCAGCATTTT.

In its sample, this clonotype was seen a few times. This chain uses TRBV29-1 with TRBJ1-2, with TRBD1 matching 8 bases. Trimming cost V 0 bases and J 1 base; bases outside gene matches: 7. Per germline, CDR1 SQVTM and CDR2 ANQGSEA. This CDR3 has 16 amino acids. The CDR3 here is CSVEEMWTGFNYGYTF. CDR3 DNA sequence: TGCAGCGTTGAAGAGATGTGGACAGGGTTTAACTATGGCTACACCTTC.